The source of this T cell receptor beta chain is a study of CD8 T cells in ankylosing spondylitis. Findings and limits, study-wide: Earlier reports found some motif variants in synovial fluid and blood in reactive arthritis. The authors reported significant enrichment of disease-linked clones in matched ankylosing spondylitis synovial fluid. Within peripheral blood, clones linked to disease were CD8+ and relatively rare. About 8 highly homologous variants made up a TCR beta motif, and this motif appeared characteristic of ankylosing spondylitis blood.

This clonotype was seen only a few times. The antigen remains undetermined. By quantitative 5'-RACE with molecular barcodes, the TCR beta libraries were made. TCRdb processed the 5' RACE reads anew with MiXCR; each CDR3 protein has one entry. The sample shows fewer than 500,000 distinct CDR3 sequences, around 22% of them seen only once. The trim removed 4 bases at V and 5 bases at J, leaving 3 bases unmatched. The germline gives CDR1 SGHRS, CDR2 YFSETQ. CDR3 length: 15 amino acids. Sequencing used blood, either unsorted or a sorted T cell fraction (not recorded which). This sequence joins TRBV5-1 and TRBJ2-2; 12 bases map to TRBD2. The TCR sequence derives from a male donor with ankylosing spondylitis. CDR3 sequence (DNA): TGCGCCAGCAGCGCCGGGACTAGCGGGACCGGGGAGCTGTTTTTT. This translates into CASSAGTSGTGELFF.